This TCR beta chain appears in the sequencing data of a study of T cells in Graves' hyperthyroidism and ophthalmopathy. Template material for amplifying TCR beta CDR3 regions consisted of RNA transcripts. The TCR CDR3 was amplified in a first-round RT-PCR using the HTBI primer set. TCRdb redid the calling of the multiplex PCR reads with MiXCR, one entry per CDR3 protein. The table has approximately 380,000 distinct CDR3 sequences, roughly 13% seen once. V lost 4 bases and J lost 6, with 8 bases in between. The germline V gene has CDR1 LGHDT and CDR2 YNNKEL (reference sequence). The CDR3 runs to 12 residues. General study results and limits: In the blood, most expanded thyroid clonotypes above 0.001 appeared as well.

In this sample, this clonotype turned up many times. Its antigen is undetermined. This TCR was recovered from a man between 50 and 59 years old with Graves' ophthalmopathy. Sequencing used blood. V gene TRBV3-1 combines with J gene TRBJ2-3; D remains ambiguous. The CDR3 reads CASSPTKDTQYF. The CDR3 bases are TGTGCCAGCAGCCCCACGAAGGATACGCAGTATTTT.